The 26 T cell receptor beta chains reported below all come from one sample, sequenced in a study of blood T cell repertoires in COVID-19. Method: immunoSEQ multiplex PCR; TCRdb's copy keeps in-frame clones and lacks some. The repertoire holds nearly 350,000 clones, with around 90% as singletons. The specimen was peripheral blood. The receptors were sampled from a woman between 18 and 29 years old who had recovered from COVID-19.

V is TRBV10-3 and J is TRBJ2-1; tentatively, D is TRBD2 (7 bases). There are 13 residues in the CDR3. From germline, CDR1 is ENHRY and CDR2 SYGVKD. V lost 10 bases to trimming and J lost 10 bases, with 20 bases between them. The CDR3 DNA is TGTGCCACCGGGGGGCGGGAACATTCCGAGCAGTTCTTC. This gives the protein CATGGREHSEQFF.

This chain joins TRBV6-6 and TRBJ1-1; TRBD1 is a possible D gene (5 bases). The germline V gene has CDR1 MNHNY and CDR2 SVGAGI (reference sequence). CDR3 length: 14 amino acids. The ends were cut back, 3 bases at V and 6 bases at J, with 14 bases in the middle. Here the CDR3 reads CASSYPGGQSEAFF. CDR3 DNA: TGTGCCAGCAGTTATCCGGGGGGTCAGTCTGAAGCTTTCTTT.

This clone came up a few times. The rearrangement uses TRBV2 and TRBJ1-1; D is uncertain. The CDR3 length is 12 residues. V lost 6 bases and J lost 7, with 12 bases in between. CDR1 is SNHLY and CDR2 is FYNNEI in the germline V gene. The CDR3 sequence: CASRMEGNEAFF. The CDR3, as DNA: TGTGCCAGCAGGATGGAGGGTAATGAAGCTTTCTTT.

The genes are TRBV11-2 and TRBJ2-3; D is unclear. Germline CDR1 SGHAT, CDR2 FQNNGV. The length of the CDR3 is 13 residues. V was cut by 5 bases and J by 4 bases, with 10 bases left in between. This chain's CDR3 is CASSPALADTQYF. The CDR3, as DNA: TGTGCCAGCAGCCCCGCGCTAGCAGATACGCAGTATTTT. The full variable domain, its missing parts supplied by reference TRBV11-2 and TRBJ2-3, is EAGVAQSPRYKIIEKRQSVAFWCNPISGHATLYWYQQILGQGPKLLIQFQNNGVVDDSQLPKDRFSAERLKGVDSTLKIQPAKLEDSAVYLCASSPALADTQYFGPGTRLTVL.

V and J are TRBV27 and TRBJ1-2, with TRBD1 identical over 7 bases. The ends lost 6 bases at V and 8 bases at J; junction bases unmatched: 6. The germline gives CDR1 MNHEY, CDR2 SMNVEV (reference sequence). This CDR3 spans 12 amino acids. The CDR3 coding sequence is TGTGCCAGCAGGCAGACAGGGTCGGGCTACACCTTC. It translates to CASRQTGSGYTF.

The rearrangement joins TRBV9 to TRBJ2-2; perhaps TRBD2 as D (6 bases). This CDR3 has 17 amino acids. Germline assignment: CDR1 SGDLS and CDR2 YYNGEE. V was clipped by 7 bases and J by 2 bases, with 21 bases between them. CDR3 residues: CASSVAALFLNTGELFF. The CDR3 region has the DNA TGTGCCAGCTCCGTAGCGGCACTATTCTTAAACACCGGGGAGCTGTTTTTT.

The chain is built from TRBV19 and TRBJ1-1, with D perhaps matching TRBD1 (6 bases). V dropped 6 bases and J dropped 5 bases, with 13 bases sitting between them. CDR3 length: 13 residues. Germline lookup yields CDR1 LNHDA and CDR2 SQIVND (reference sequence). In DNA form, the CDR3 reads TGTGCCAGTAGGGAACAGGGCCGAACTGAAGCTTTCTTT. Amino acids: CASREQGRTEAFF.

This chain links TRBV19 with TRBJ1-1; no firm D call. The CDR3 runs 14 residues. Germline values: CDR1 LNHDA, CDR2 SQIVND (reference sequence). V was pared by 3 bases and J by 2 bases, with 10 bases between. The CDR3 loop is CASSIKSVNTEAFF. In DNA form, the CDR3 reads TGTGCCAGTAGTATTAAGAGTGTCAACACTGAAGCTTTCTTT. Full variable domain (remainder filled in from reference TRBV19 and TRBJ1-1): DGGITQSPKYLFRKEGQNVTLSCEQNLNHDAMYWYRQDPGQGLRLIYYSQIVNDFQKGDIAEGYSVSREKKESFPLTVTSAQKNPTAFYLCASSIKSVNTEAFFGQGTRLTVV.

CDR3 region: CASSLDPPGNQPQHF. In nucleotides, the CDR3 is TGTGCCAGCAGCTTGGACCCCCCGGGGAATCAGCCCCAGCATTTT. The V gene is TRBV5-5, the J gene TRBJ1-5; D not resolved. Germline values: CDR1 SGHKS, CDR2 YYEKEE (reference sequence). The ends were cut back, 0 bases at V and 4 bases at J, with 11 bases in the middle. The CDR3 is 15 amino acids.

The chain links TRBV2 to TRBJ2-1; no clear D gene. Germline V gene lookup returns CDR1 SNHLY and CDR2 FYNNEI. This CDR3 comprises 12 residues. V was shortened by 6 bases and J by 0 bases, with 3 bases between the two germline ends. The CDR3, as DNA: TGTGCCAGCAGCGGCTCCTACAATGAGCAGTTCTTC. Protein: CASSGSYNEQFF.

The J gene is TRBJ2-5, the V gene TRBV11-2, with TRBD2 matching over 13 bases. This CDR3 contains 16 residues. Trimming cost V 5 bases and J 5 bases; bases outside gene matches: 8. Germline-derived CDR1 and CDR2 are SGHAT and FQNNGV. As DNA, the CDR3 is TGTGCCAGCAGCCCAGGACTAGCGGGAGTAAAGGAGACCCAGTACTTC. Its translation: CASSPGLAGVKETQYF.

The chain links TRBV5-1 to TRBJ2-7; D possibly corresponds to TRBD2 (5 bases). Deletions cut 0 bases from V and 4 bases from J, with 20 bases between. In germline, CDR1 is SGHRS, CDR2 YFSETQ. The CDR3 is made up of 17 amino acids. In nucleotides, the CDR3 is TGCGCCAGCAGCTTGGTAGGAAGCGGAGGAGCGATATACGAGCAGTACGTC. As protein: CASSLVGSGGAIYEQYV.

In the case of this clone: This same CDR3 is encoded by further DNA sequences in the sample. This chain joins TRBV7-9 and TRBJ2-3; D unclear. The length of the CDR3 is 13 residues. Trimming shortened V by 5 bases and J by 4 bases, and 10 bases separated the two germline ends. CDR1 and CDR2 from the germline V gene are SEHNR and FQNEAQ (reference sequence). This CDR3 reads CASSPTSADTQYF. CDR3 DNA sequence: TGTGCCAGCAGCCCTACAAGCGCAGATACGCAGTATTTT.

V usage is TRBV5-4 and J usage is TRBJ2-7; tentative D call: TRBD1 (5 bases). CDR1 is SGHNT and CDR2 is YYREEE in the germline V gene (reference sequence). V lost 1 base to trimming and J lost 3 bases, with 8 bases between them. The CDR3 has 13 amino acids. CDR3 region: CASSLQGFYEQYV. The CDR3 region has the DNA TGTGCCAGCAGCTTGCAGGGTTTCTACGAGCAGTACGTC.

The genes are TRBV7-7 and TRBJ2-7; D gene unclear. The CDR3 covers 12 residues. Per the germline V gene, CDR1 is SSHAT and CDR2 is FNYEAQ (reference sequence). V gave up 5 bases and J gave up 10 bases, with 15 bases separating them. CDR3 sequence reads: CASSVRGKRQYV. The CDR3 DNA is TGTGCCAGCAGCGTTAGAGGAAAGCGTCAGTACGTC.

The V call is TRBV28, the J call TRBJ1-1; 7 nucleotides match TRBD1. This CDR3 contains 18 residues. The germline V gene has CDR1 MDHEN and CDR2 SYDVKM. V lost 2 bases, J lost 1 base, and 13 bases stayed unmatched. The CDR3 sequence: CASSLAGGRGNRNTEAFF. CDR3 bases: TGTGCCAGCAGTTTAGCTGGGGGCAGGGGGAATAGGAACACTGAAGCTTTCTTT.

This clone was picked up one time. This chain links TRBV10-2 with TRBJ2-1; D might be TRBD2 (5 bases). The CDR3 is made up of 11 amino acids. V gave up 6 bases and J gave up 10 bases, with 10 bases separating them. The V gene's germline CDR1 is WSHSY and CDR2 SAAADI. The CDR3 loop is CASSLTGEQFF. CDR3 coding DNA: TGCGCCAGCAGCCTCACGGGGGAGCAGTTCTTC.

The sample holds a few counts of this clone. This chain connects TRBV5-1 to TRBJ1-6; D is perhaps TRBD1 (5 bases). CDR3 size: 18 residues. V was clipped by 1 base and J by 1 base, with 15 bases between them. Germline values: CDR1 SGHRS, CDR2 YFSETQ. The CDR3 region is CASSLSPDSTSYNSPLHF. CDR3 in DNA: TGCGCCAGCAGCTTGTCCCCCGACAGCACGTCCTATAATTCACCCCTCCACTTT.

V is TRBV5-4 and J is TRBJ2-7; the D gene is possibly TRBD2 (6 bases). This CDR3 has 16 amino acids. Trimming removed 0 bases from V and 5 bases from J, with 18 bases in between. Germline CDR1 and CDR2: SGHNT and YYREEE (reference sequence). CDR3 residues: CASSLGGVGGLDEQYV. The CDR3 DNA sequence: TGTGCCAGCAGCTTGGGCGGCGTCGGGGGTCTCGACGAGCAGTACGTC.

This chain connects TRBV7-2 to TRBJ2-1; D uncertain. Germline lookup yields CDR1 SGHTA and CDR2 FQGNSA. V lost 1 base and J 0 bases, leaving 7 bases between the germline ends. There are 15 residues in the CDR3. The CDR3, as DNA: TGTGCCAGCAGCTTAGGTGCGAGCTCCTACAATGAGCAGTTCTTC. Amino acid sequence: CASSLGASSYNEQFF.

The genes are TRBV7-9 and TRBJ2-2; D is unresolved. Germline V CDR1 and CDR2: SEHNR, FQNEAQ (reference sequence). The CDR3 loop spans 17 amino acids. Deletions cut 2 bases from V and 0 bases from J, with 13 bases between. CDR3 amino acids: CASSLTAATANTGELFF. CDR3 DNA: TGTGCCAGCAGCTTAACCGCCGCAACAGCGAACACCGGGGAGCTGTTTTTT.

The chain combines TRBV6-1 with TRBJ1-1; 7 bases map to TRBD1. The CDR3 contains 16 residues. V was pared by 4 bases and J by 0 bases, with 8 bases of the junction left unmatched. Germline lookup yields CDR1 MNHNS and CDR2 SASEGT. Here the CDR3 reads CASSVRQGVMNTEAFF. In DNA form, the CDR3 reads TGTGCCAGCAGTGTACGCCAGGGGGTCATGAACACTGAAGCTTTCTTT.

The chain joins TRBV19 to TRBJ1-2, with unresolved D. CDR1 and CDR2 (germline): LNHDA, SQIVND (reference sequence). This CDR3 has 14 residues. The V and J ends lost 1 base and 3 bases respectively, with 9 bases between them. CDR3 in DNA: TGTGCCAGTAGTATAGGAGGAACTGACTATGGCTACACCTTC. Translating it yields CASSIGGTDYGYTF.

This clone is a singleton in its sample. The chain joins TRBV5-8 to TRBJ2-1; 10 bases line up with TRBD2. Germline trimming cut 0 bases from V and 7 bases from J; bases unmatched to any gene: 7. The V gene's germline CDR1 is SGHTS and CDR2 YDEGEE. The CDR3 loop spans 16 amino acids. The chain's CDR3 is CASSLDLASGRNEQFF. The DNA of the CDR3 is TGTGCCAGCAGCTTGGATTTGGCTAGCGGGAGAAATGAGCAGTTCTTC.

The CDR3 region has the DNA TGTGCCAGCAGCCCAACCACGGGGGGGAGTCAGCCCCAGCATTTT. As protein: CASSPTTGGSQPQHF. This chain connects TRBV7-2 to TRBJ1-5; TRBD1 is a possible D gene (5 bases). There are 15 residues in the CDR3. Trimming left V 5 bases short and J 6 bases short, with 17 bases between. Per germline, CDR1 SGHTA and CDR2 FQGNSA. The full variable domain, its missing parts supplied by reference TRBV7-2 and TRBJ1-5, is GAGVSQSPSNKVTEKGKDVELRCDPISGHTALYWYRQSLGQGLEFLIYFQGNSAPDKSGLPSDRFSAERTGGSVSTLTIQRTQQEDSAVYLCASSPTTGGSQPQHFGDGTRLSIL.

CDR3: CASSAADTQYF. For the CDR3, the DNA is TGTGCCAGCAGCGCCGCAGATACGCAGTATTTT. V and J are TRBV9 and TRBJ2-3, with D unclear. This CDR3 is 11 amino acids long. V was shortened by 3 bases and J by 4 bases, with 3 bases between the two germline ends. The germline V gene has CDR1 SGDLS and CDR2 YYNGEE.